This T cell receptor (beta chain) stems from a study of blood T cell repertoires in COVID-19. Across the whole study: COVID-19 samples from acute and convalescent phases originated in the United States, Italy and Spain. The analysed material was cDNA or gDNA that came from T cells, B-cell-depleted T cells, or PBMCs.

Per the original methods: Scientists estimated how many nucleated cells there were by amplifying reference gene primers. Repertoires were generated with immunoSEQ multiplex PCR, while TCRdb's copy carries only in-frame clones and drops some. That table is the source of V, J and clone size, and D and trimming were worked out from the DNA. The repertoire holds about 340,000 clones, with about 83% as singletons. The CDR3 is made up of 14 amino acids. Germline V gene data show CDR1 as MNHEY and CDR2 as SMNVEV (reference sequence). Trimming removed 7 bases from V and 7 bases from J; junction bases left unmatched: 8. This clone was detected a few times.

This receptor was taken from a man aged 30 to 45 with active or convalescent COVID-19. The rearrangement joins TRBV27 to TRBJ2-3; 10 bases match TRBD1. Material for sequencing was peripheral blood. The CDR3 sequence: CASTQGGQGNTQYF. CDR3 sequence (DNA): TGTGCCAGCACCCAAGGGGGACAGGGGAATACGCAGTATTTT.